These 7 T cell receptor beta chains were sequenced from one sample in a study of a mutant IDH1 vaccine in newly diagnosed glioma. Antigens for these TCRs are unknown. TCRdb's copy holds only in-frame clones and misses some; the assay was immunoSEQ multiplex PCR. This table holds around 49,000 clones, about three quarters found once. As to time point: week 5, during vaccination. Every vaccine dose comprised 300 ug of mutant IDH1 20-mer peptide plus topical imiquimod. The sequencing here drew on PBMCs, taken from a glioma patient whose treatment included an IDH1 peptide vaccine. These receptor sequences come from a man in his fifties or sixties with glioma.

The chain recombines TRBV18 with TRBJ1-2, with 8 nucleotides matching TRBD1. Germline V lookup: CDR1 KGHSH, CDR2 LQKENI. The CDR3 is 15 residues long. Losses at the gene ends were 6 bases for V and 6 bases for J; bases not matched to a gene: 12. In nucleotides, the CDR3 is TGTGCCAGCTCGCCGGACAGGGAGTTATTGAATGGCTACACCTTC. Its translation: CASSPDRELLNGYTF.

This chain joins TRBV30 and TRBJ2-1; either TRBD1 or TRBD2 may supply D (5 bases each). The CDR3 consists of 14 residues. Germline V gene lookup returns CDR1 GTSNPN and CDR2 SVGIG (reference sequence). V lost 4 bases and J lost 3, with 13 bases in between. The CDR3 sequence: CAWKAGTYYNEQFF. The CDR3 region has the DNA TGTGCCTGGAAAGCCGGGACGTACTACAATGAGCAGTTCTTC.

This chain links TRBV6-1 with TRBJ1-5; 7 positions agree with TRBD1. The CDR3 spans 15 residues. CDR1 MNHNS and CDR2 SASEGT come from the germline V gene. The V gene end was trimmed by 4 bases and the J gene end by 5 bases; junction bases not matched to a gene: 8. The DNA of the CDR3 is TGTGCCAGCAGTGCCCCAGGGGGGAGTCATCAGCCCCAGCATTTT. It translates to CASSAPGGSHQPQHF.

J is TRBJ2-3 and V is TRBV7-2, with no clear D. The CDR3 sequence is 12 residues long. Germline CDR1 and CDR2: SGHTA and FQGNSA. V lost 5 bases, J lost 4 bases, and 7 bases lay in between. The CDR3 nucleotides read TGTGCCAGCAGCGCCTTTTCAGATACGCAGTATTTT. It specifies CASSAFSDTQYF.

The gene calls are TRBV27 and TRBJ1-2; 9 bases align to TRBD1. CDR3 length: 13 residues. After removal of 6 bases from V and 8 bases from J, the junction contained 7 bases not matched to a gene. CDR1 and CDR2 (germline): MNHEY, SMNVEV (reference sequence). The CDR3 DNA sequence: TGTGCCAGCAGCCACAGGGGGCTCGAGGGCTACACCTTC. Protein sequence: CASSHRGLEGYTF.

This clone occurred once. The J gene is TRBJ2-3, the V gene TRBV30, with TRBD2 matching over 9 bases. V shed 0 bases, J shed 8 bases, and the junction held 9 bases outside the gene matches. The CDR3 covers 15 residues. Per the germline V gene, CDR1 is GTSNPN and CDR2 is SVGIG (reference sequence). In DNA form, the CDR3 reads TGTGCCTGGAGTGTACAAGGTGGTAGCGGGGGTACGCAGTATTTT. Amino acid sequence: CAWSVQGGSGGTQYF.

V gene TRBV30 combines with J gene TRBJ2-1; 10 bases are shared with TRBD2. V dropped 4 bases and J dropped 7; count of bases not matched to a gene: 7. The V gene's germline CDR1 is GTSNPN and CDR2 SVGIG (reference sequence). The CDR3 extends over 14 amino acids. The CDR3 nucleotides are TGTGCCTGGAAAATTAGCGGGGGGAGGAATGAGCAGTTCTTC. Translating gives CAWKISGGRNEQFF.